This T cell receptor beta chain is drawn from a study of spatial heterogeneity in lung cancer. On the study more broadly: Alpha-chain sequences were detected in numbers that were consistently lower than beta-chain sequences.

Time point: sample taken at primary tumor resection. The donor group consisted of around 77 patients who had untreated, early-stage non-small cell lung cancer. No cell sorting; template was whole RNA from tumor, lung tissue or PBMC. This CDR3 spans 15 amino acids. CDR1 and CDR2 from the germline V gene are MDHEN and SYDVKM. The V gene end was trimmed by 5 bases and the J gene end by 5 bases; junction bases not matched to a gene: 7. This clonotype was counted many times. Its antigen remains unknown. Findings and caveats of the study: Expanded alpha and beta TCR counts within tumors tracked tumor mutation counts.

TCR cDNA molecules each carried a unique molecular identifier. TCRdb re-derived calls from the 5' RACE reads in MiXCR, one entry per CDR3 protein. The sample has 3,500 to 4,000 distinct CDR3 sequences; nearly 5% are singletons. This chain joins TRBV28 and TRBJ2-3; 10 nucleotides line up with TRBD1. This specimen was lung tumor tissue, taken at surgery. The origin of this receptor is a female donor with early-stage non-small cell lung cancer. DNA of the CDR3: TGTGCCAGCAGTAGTCCGGGACAGGGGCAAGATACGCAGTATTTT. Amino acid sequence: CASSSPGQGQDTQYF.